This T cell receptor beta chain was recovered during a study of cytomegalovirus exposure and HLA in healthy donors. For the study at large: The roughly 130 validation repertoires used the same platform as the roughly 720 first-cohort repertoires (as reported by a later analysis). Study-wide points: Among TCR beta chains, those listed as cytomegalovirus-associated numbered under 200. In vitro, a few CMV-associated chains proved specific for CMV antigens.

Assay used: immunoSEQ multiplex PCR; TCRdb lists only in-frame clones, some missing. The sample holds 250,000 to 350,000 clones, around 90% seen once. Germline assignment: CDR1 SQVTM and CDR2 ANQGSEA. J was trimmed by 5 bases and V by 6 bases; bases with no gene match: 16. This CDR3 spans 16 amino acids. As regards this clone: The target antigen is unknown.

The genes are TRBV29-1 and TRBJ2-5, with 9 bases fitting TRBD1. The TCR was taken from a man younger than 45 in good health and CMV-seronegative. Specimen: PBMCs. This chain's CDR3 is CSVASGQGSSWETQYF. Here the CDR3 DNA reads TGCAGCGTAGCATCGGGACAGGGTAGTTCATGGGAGACCCAGTACTTC.